Listed here are 2 T cell receptor beta chains from one sample, sequenced in a study of T cell changes during pregnancy in multiple sclerosis. Method: immunoSEQ multiplex PCR; TCRdb's copy keeps in-frame clones and lacks some. Of 30,000 or so clones listed, 89% were seen once; the top ten hold around 0.8%. The starting material was CD4+ T cells from peripheral blood mononuclear cells, obtained in the second trimester of pregnancy. These receptors were collected from a female donor with multiple sclerosis, enrolled in a pregnancy study.

About this clone itself: Other DNA sequences in the sample encode the same CDR3. V is TRBV18 and J is TRBJ1-2; 7 nucleotides match TRBD1. Trimming took 3 bases from V and 2 from J; bases not matched to a gene: 0. Germline V gene data show CDR1 as KGHSH and CDR2 as LQKENI. CDR3 size: 13 residues. CDR3 nucleotide sequence: TGTGCCAGCTCACCGGACAGGAACTATGGCTACACCTTC. This translates into CASSPDRNYGYTF.

This clone has a handful of counts. The chain couples TRBV28 to TRBJ2-7; D perhaps matches TRBD2 (6 bases). There are 12 residues in the CDR3. The V and J ends lost 6 bases and 3 bases respectively, with 9 bases between them. Per the germline V gene, CDR1 is MDHEN and CDR2 is SYDVKM. The CDR3 DNA reads as TGTGCCAGCAGGGAGGGGTTCTACGAGCAGTACTTC. Translating it yields CASREGFYEQYF.